This entry lists 22 T cell receptor beta chains sequenced from one sample in a study of blood T cell repertoires in COVID-19. Only in-frame clones appear in the TCRdb table, and some are missing; sequencing was by immunoSEQ multiplex PCR. The table shows approximately 350,000 clones, with 75% to 90% occurring only once. Sample: peripheral blood. These receptors were collected from a woman aged 60-75 years with COVID-19, enrolled during active disease.

The CDR3 loop is CASSSTGTSGYTF. CDR3 DNA: TGTGCCAGCAGCTCGACAGGGACGAGTGGCTACACCTTC. The chain uses TRBV7-9 and TRBJ1-2; 7 bases map to TRBD1. The germline V gene has CDR1 SEHNR and CDR2 FQNEAQ (reference sequence). The V gene end was trimmed by 4 bases and the J gene end by 7 bases; junction bases not matched to a gene: 6. The CDR3 is 13 amino acids.

This clone has just one count. The sample carries other DNA sequences with the same CDR3. The chain links TRBV27 to TRBJ2-7, with D tentatively TRBD1 (6 bases). Trimming stripped 3 bases from V and 3 bases from J, with 6 bases between. The length of the CDR3 is 12 residues. CDR1 MNHEY and CDR2 SMNVEV come from the germline V gene (reference sequence). The CDR3 sequence: CASSLTGYEQYF. The CDR3 nucleotides read TGTGCCAGCAGTTTGACAGGCTACGAGCAGTACTTC.

The V call is TRBV7-2, the J call TRBJ1-6; D is ambiguous. Germline values: CDR1 SGHTA, CDR2 FQGNSA. The CDR3 extends over 15 amino acids. V gave up 1 base and J gave up 7 bases, with 11 bases separating them. The CDR3 spells CASSLEFTANSPLHF. The CDR3 DNA reads TGTGCCAGCAGCTTAGAGTTTACAGCAAATTCACCCCTCCACTTT.

The genes are TRBV5-6 and TRBJ1-5; D unresolved. The CDR3 sequence is 14 residues long. V was cut by 0 bases and J by 4 bases, with 8 bases left in between. Looked up from germline, CDR1 is SGHDT and CDR2 is YYEEEE. In DNA, the CDR3 is TGTGCCAGCAGCTTGGGGGGAGGTAATCAGCCCCAGCATTTT. Translated: CASSLGGGNQPQHF.

This sequence joins TRBV13 and TRBJ2-4, with a possible D match to TRBD1 (5 bases). Germline CDR1 reads PRHDT; CDR2 reads FYEKMQ (reference sequence). V was pared by 0 bases and J by 3 bases, with 9 bases between. CDR3 size: 15 residues. CDR3 nucleotides: TGTGCCAGCAGCTTAGGAGGCCAGGGCAAAAACATTCAGTACTTC. Amino acid sequence: CASSLGGQGKNIQYF.

V and J are TRBV11-2 and TRBJ1-1; TRBD1 agrees at 7 bases. From germline, CDR1 is SGHAT and CDR2 FQNNGV. Trimming cost V 0 bases and J 3 bases; bases outside gene matches: 7. The CDR3 runs to 16 residues. CDR3 region: CASSLDPRTGDTEAFF. For the CDR3, the DNA is TGTGCCAGCAGCTTAGATCCCAGGACAGGAGACACTGAAGCTTTCTTT.

The chain uses TRBV7-9 and TRBJ2-2; TRBD1 matches at 12 bases. Looked up from germline, CDR1 is SEHNR and CDR2 is FQNEAQ (reference sequence). CDR3 size: 19 residues. V gave up 1 base and J gave up 4 bases; unmatched junction bases: 10. The DNA of the CDR3 is TGTGCCAGCAGCTTAGGGATACCGGGACAGGGGGCTGGCACCGGGGAGCTGTTTTTT. Encoded protein: CASSLGIPGQGAGTGELFF.

The chain combines TRBV27 with TRBJ2-1, with D possibly matching TRBD2 (5 bases). The V gene's germline CDR1 is MNHEY and CDR2 SMNVEV (reference sequence). CDR3 size: 14 residues. V lost 6 bases and J 7 bases, leaving 16 bases between the germline ends. CDR3 nucleotide sequence: TGTGCCAGCAGACGGGCCCTTCAGCGGAATGAGCAGTTCTTC. This gives the protein CASRRALQRNEQFF.

The chain combines TRBV7-6 with TRBJ2-5, with a tentative D call TRBD2 (5 bases). The CDR3 consists of 15 residues. Germline loops: CDR1 SGHVS, CDR2 FNYEAQ. V gave up 6 bases and J gave up 3 bases, with 17 bases separating them. In DNA form, the CDR3 reads TGTGCCAGCAGAGCACGGGGATTTTCGGAAGAGACCCAGTACTTC. It is translated as CASRARGFSEETQYF.

This clone appeared a single time. The rearrangement uses TRBV2 and TRBJ2-3; possibly TRBD2 for D (6 bases). Looked up from germline, CDR1 is SNHLY and CDR2 is FYNNEI. The CDR3 is 13 amino acids. With 0 bases removed from V and 10 bases from J, the gap between germline ends came to 11 bases. The CDR3 spells CASSEAELASQYF. The CDR3 nucleotides read TGTGCCAGCAGTGAAGCGGAACTAGCCTCGCAGTATTTT.

This clone was counted between two and nine times. The rearrangement joins TRBV19 to TRBJ2-2; unclear D gene. Trimming took 3 bases from V and 0 from J, leaving 8 bases between them. This CDR3 is 15 amino acids long. The germline gives CDR1 LNHDA, CDR2 SQIVND (reference sequence). CDR3: CASSIGRANTGELFF. The DNA of the CDR3 is TGTGCCAGTAGTATTGGTCGCGCGAACACCGGGGAGCTGTTTTTT.

CDR3 residues: CASSHGETQYF. DNA of the CDR3: TGCGCCAGCAGCCACGGGGAGACCCAGTACTTC. The chain is built from TRBV4-1 and TRBJ2-5; D gene uncertain. Trimming pared 3 bases from V and 5 bases from J, leaving 4 bases between. This CDR3 is 11 amino acids long. The germline V gene encodes CDR1 MGHRA and CDR2 YSYEKL.

This chain joins TRBV4-1 and TRBJ2-7; no reliable D call. This CDR3 comprises 14 residues. The germline gives CDR1 MGHRA, CDR2 YSYEKL. V gave up 4 bases and J gave up 3 bases, with 13 bases separating them. CDR3 DNA: TGCGCCAGCAGCCCGCACGCCAGACTCTACGAGCAGTACTTC. Translating gives CASSPHARLYEQYF.

This clone has a handful of counts. This chain uses TRBV19 with TRBJ2-1, with 8 bases identical to TRBD2. Trimming removed 3 bases from V and 0 bases from J; junction bases left unmatched: 4. CDR1 and CDR2 from the germline V gene are LNHDA and SQIVND (reference sequence). The CDR3 is 16 amino acids. The CDR3 sequence is CASSIAGGRSYNEQFF. The CDR3 coding sequence is TGTGCCAGTAGTATCGCGGGGGGTCGCTCCTACAATGAGCAGTTCTTC.

Notes on this clone: The sample holds other DNA sequences that translate to the same CDR3. The CDR3 is CASSLAGGATYEQYF. DNA for the CDR3: TGCGCCAGCAGCTTGGCCGGGGGGGCAACCTACGAGCAGTACTTC. The J gene is TRBJ2-7, the V gene TRBV5-1; 8 nucleotides line up with TRBD2. V shed 0 bases and J 2 bases; nucleotides not matched to a gene: 4. Germline V gene sequence: CDR1 SGHRS, CDR2 YFSETQ. The CDR3 runs to 15 residues.

This rearrangement joins TRBV28 to TRBJ2-7; a weak D match, TRBD1 (5 bases). Germline V gives CDR1 MDHEN, CDR2 SYDVKM. This CDR3 is built from 14 residues. The germline V and J ends were trimmed by 6 bases and 1 base, with 13 bases remaining between them. CDR3 sequence: CASRHDSASYEQYF. The CDR3 DNA reads TGTGCCAGCAGGCACGACAGCGCTTCCTACGAGCAGTACTTC.

The CDR3 sequence is CASSMRGGNTEAFF. For the CDR3, the DNA is TGTGCCAGCAGTATGCGCGGGGGGAACACTGAAGCTTTCTTT. This rearrangement joins TRBV6-5 to TRBJ1-1, with D maybe TRBD1 (5 bases). Deletions cut 5 bases from V and 1 base from J, with 11 bases between. Germline CDR1 is MNHEY and CDR2 is SVGAGI. This CDR3 is 14 amino acids long.

The chain joins TRBV5-1 to TRBJ2-7, with TRBD2 as a possible D gene (7 bases). The CDR3 extends over 15 amino acids. Deletions cut 4 bases from V and 5 bases from J, with 19 bases between. The germline CDR1 and CDR2 sequences are SGHRS and YFSETQ. This chain's CDR3 is CASSVALAGADEQYF. CDR3 DNA: TGCGCCAGCAGCGTAGCTTTGGCGGGGGCGGACGAGCAGTACTTC.

The chain recombines TRBV19 with TRBJ1-1; the match to TRBD1 covers 8 bases. Germline loops: CDR1 LNHDA, CDR2 SQIVND (reference sequence). V lost 3 bases, J lost 4 bases, and 4 bases stayed unmatched. The CDR3 contains 14 residues. The CDR3 loop reads CASSIQGAVTEAFF. The CDR3 DNA is TGTGCCAGTAGTATTCAGGGGGCGGTCACTGAAGCTTTCTTT.

The rearrangement links TRBV9 to TRBJ2-1; weak D call: TRBD2 (7 bases). V lost 3 bases and J 8 bases, leaving 18 bases between the germline ends. Germline CDR1 is SGDLS and CDR2 is YYNGEE. The CDR3 runs to 15 residues. CDR3 in DNA: TGTGCCAGCAGCGCGGGGGGCCTCCCGTTGGATGAGCAGTTCTTC. Its protein product is CASSAGGLPLDEQFF.

In this sample, this clone turned up a few times. This sequence joins TRBV9 and TRBJ2-1, with 12 bases that match TRBD2. Germline trimming cut 1 base from V and 9 bases from J; bases unmatched to any gene: 5. The germline V gene has CDR1 SGDLS and CDR2 YYNGEE. The CDR3 contains 15 residues. The CDR3 DNA sequence: TGTGCCAGCAGCGTACTAGCGGGGGGGGACGGTGAGCAGTTCTTC. Its protein is CASSVLAGGDGEQFF. Drawing the rest from reference TRBV9 and TRBJ2-1, the complete variable domain is DSGVTQTPKHLITATGQRVTLRCSPRSGDLSVYWYQQSLDQGLQFLIQYYNGEERAKGNILERFSAQQFPDLHSELNLSSLELGDSALYFCASSVLAGGDGEQFFGPGTRLTVL.

The chain combines TRBV9 with TRBJ2-2; TRBD1 matches at 8 bases. The germline CDR1 and CDR2 sequences are SGDLS and YYNGEE. This CDR3 comprises 16 residues. With 3 bases clipped from V and 5 bases from J, the junction kept 9 bases outside the gene matches. In DNA form, the CDR3 reads TGTGCCAGCAGCGCCCCGGGACAGGCAGCGACCGGGGAGCTGTTTTTT. This gives the protein CASSAPGQAATGELFF.